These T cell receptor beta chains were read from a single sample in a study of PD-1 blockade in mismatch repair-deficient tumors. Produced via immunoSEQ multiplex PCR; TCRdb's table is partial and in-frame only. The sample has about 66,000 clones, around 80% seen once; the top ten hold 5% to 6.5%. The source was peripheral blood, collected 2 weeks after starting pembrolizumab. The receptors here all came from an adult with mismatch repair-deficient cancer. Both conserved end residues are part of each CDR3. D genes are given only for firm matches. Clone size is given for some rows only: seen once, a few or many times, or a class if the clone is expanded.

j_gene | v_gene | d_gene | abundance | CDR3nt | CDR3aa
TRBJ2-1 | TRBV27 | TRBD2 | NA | TGTGCCAGCAGGACGGGAGGGTCCTACAATGAGCAGTTCTTC | CASRTGGSYNEQFF
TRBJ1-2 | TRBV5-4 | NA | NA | TGTGCCAGCAGCTTGGCCGCAGTTAACTATGGCTACACCTTC | CASSLAAVNYGYTF
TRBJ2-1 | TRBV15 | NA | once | TGTGCCACCAGCATGGGGGCTTATGAGCAGTTCTTC | CATSMGAYEQFF
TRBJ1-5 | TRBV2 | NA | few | TGTGCCAGCACCGCAACAGGGCAGGGACAGCCCCAGCATTTT | CASTATGQGQPQHF
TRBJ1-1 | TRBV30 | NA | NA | TGTGCCTGGAGGGGGAGCACTGAAGCTTTCTTT | CAWRGSTEAFF
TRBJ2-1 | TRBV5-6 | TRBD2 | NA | TGTGCCAGCAGCTCCCCGCGTGGGACTAGCGGGAGCATGCAAGGGCAGTTCTTC | CASSSPRGTSGSMQGQFF
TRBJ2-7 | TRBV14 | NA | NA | TGTGCCAGCAGCTCCGGGACCGCGGGCTTGGAGCAGTACTTC | CASSSGTAGLEQYF
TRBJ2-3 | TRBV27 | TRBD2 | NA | TGTGCCAGCAGTTGGGATAGCGGGAGGACTCGCACAGATACGCAGTATTTT | CASSWDSGRTRTDTQYF
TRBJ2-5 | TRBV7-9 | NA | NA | TGTGCCAGCAGCTTAGCGGGTAGACAAGAGACCCAGTACTTC | CASSLAGRQETQYF
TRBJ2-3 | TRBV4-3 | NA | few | TGCGCCAGCAGCCAAGATTCGGGGTCAGACAGGGATACGCAGTATTTT | CASSQDSGSDRDTQYF
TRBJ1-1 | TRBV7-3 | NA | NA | TGTGCCAGCAGCTTTACCGGGACTAACACTGAAGCTTTCTTT | CASSFTGTNTEAFF
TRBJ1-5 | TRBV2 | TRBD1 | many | TGTGCCAGCAGTGAAGAACCGGACAGGGCTGCTCAGCCCCAGCATTTT | CASSEEPDRAAQPQHF
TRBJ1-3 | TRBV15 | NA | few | TGTGCCACCAGCAGAGATCGAGCCGCCACCTCTGGAAACACCATATATTTT | CATSRDRAATSGNTIYF
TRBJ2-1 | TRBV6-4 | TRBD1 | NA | TGTGCCAGCAGTACTGGGACAGGGATTAACAATGAGCAGTTCTTC | CASSTGTGINNEQFF
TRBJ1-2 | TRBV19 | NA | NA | TGTGCCACCTCGAGGGGGGCCTATGGCTACACCTTC | CATSRGAYGYTF
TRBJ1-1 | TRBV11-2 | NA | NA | TGTGCCAGCAGCCGCCTTCAGATGGGCGCAGTGAACACTGAAGCTTTCTTT | CASSRLQMGAVNTEAFF
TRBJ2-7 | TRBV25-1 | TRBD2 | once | TGTGCCAGCAGTGAAGGGGGCGGGAGGTACGAGCAGTACTTC | CASSEGGGRYEQYF
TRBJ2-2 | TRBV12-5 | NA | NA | TGTGCTAGTGGTTTGGTACAGGGTTGGGCCGGGGAGCTGTTTTTT | CASGLVQGWAGELFF
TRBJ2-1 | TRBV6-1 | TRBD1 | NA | TGTGCCAGCACCGGGACAGGGTTAAATGAGCAGTTCTTC | CASTGTGLNEQFF
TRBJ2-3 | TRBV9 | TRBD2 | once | TGTGCCAGCAGCGAGCCAAAGCGGGGGGTCCCCACAGATACGCAGTATTTT | CASSEPKRGVPTDTQYF
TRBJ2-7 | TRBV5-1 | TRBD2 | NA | TGCGCCAGCAGCTTGGGGCTAGCGGGAGGGACGCCCTACGAGCAGTACTTC | CASSLGLAGGTPYEQYF
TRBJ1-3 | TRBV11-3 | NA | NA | TGTGCCAGCAGCTTATATTCGGACTCTGGAAACACCATATATTTT | CASSLYSDSGNTIYF
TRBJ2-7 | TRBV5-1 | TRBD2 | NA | TGCGCCAGCTATACCGGGACTAGCGGTTACGAGCAGTACTTC | CASYTGTSGYEQYF
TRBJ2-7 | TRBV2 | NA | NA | TGTGCCAGCTTGACCCGGGACTCAATCTACGAGCAGTACTTC | CASLTRDSIYEQYF
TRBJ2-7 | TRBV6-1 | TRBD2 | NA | TGTGCCAGCAGTGAAGCTAGCGGGAGGGCCGGGTACGAGCAGTACTTC | CASSEASGRAGYEQYF
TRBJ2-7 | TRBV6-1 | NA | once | TGTGCCAGCAAGAAGGATAGCTCCTACGAGCAGTACTTC | CASKKDSSYEQYF
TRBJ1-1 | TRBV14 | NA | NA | TGTGCCAGCAGCCAAGATAATTATCCAGGCTTTGACACTGAAGCTTTCTTT | CASSQDNYPGFDTEAFF
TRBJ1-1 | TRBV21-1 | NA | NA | TGTGCCAGCAGCTCCCAAAGTCTGACAGTCCCCCCCTTCAACACTGAAGCTTTCTTT | CASSSQSLTVPPFNTEAFF
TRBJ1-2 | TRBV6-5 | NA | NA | TGTGCCAGCAGTTGGGGGTTTAACAGGGCTTTTAATGGCTACACCTTC | CASSWGFNRAFNGYTF
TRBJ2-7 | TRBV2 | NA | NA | TGTGCCAGCCATTACGGGGGCTCGGACGAGCAGTACTTC | CASHYGGSDEQYF
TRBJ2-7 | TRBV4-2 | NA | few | TGTGCCAGCAGCCAAGTAATCGGCCTGAAAAGGTACGAGCAGTACTTC | CASSQVIGLKRYEQYF
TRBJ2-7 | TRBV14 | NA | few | TGTGCCAGCAGCCCCACCTCTGGGCTCGAGCAGTACTTC | CASSPTSGLEQYF
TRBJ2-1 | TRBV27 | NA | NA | TGTGCCAGCAGTGAGGCATCCTCTTACAATGAGCAGTTCTTC | CASSEASSYNEQFF
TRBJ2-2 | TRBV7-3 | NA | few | TGTGCCAGAGGGGGGCCTCAAATAGTCGGTGCCGGGGAGCTGTTTTTT | CARGGPQIVGAGELFF
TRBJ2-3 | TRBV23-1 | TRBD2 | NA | TGCGCCAGCAGTCTTAAGCGGGGACCACAAAATACGCAGTATTTT | CASSLKRGPQNTQYF
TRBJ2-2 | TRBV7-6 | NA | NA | TGTGCCAGCAGCCCGCAAGGGACGACGTACACCGGGGAGCTGTTTTTT | CASSPQGTTYTGELFF
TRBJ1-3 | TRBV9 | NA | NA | TGTGCCAGCAGCTCAGATGACGGCCTCTCTGGAAACACCATATATTTT | CASSSDDGLSGNTIYF
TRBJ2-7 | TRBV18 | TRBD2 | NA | TGTGCCAGCTCATCAAAGGATCGAATTAGCGGGAGAGGAAGCGAGCAGTACTTC | CASSSKDRISGRGSEQYF
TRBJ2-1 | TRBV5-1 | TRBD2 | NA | TGCGCCAGCAGCTCCCGTGGGGGGGATTCGGATGAGCAGTTCTTC | CASSSRGGDSDEQFF
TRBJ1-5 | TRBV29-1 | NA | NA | TGCAGCGTCGGGATTGGGGGGGGTAATCAGCCCCAGCATTTT | CSVGIGGGNQPQHF
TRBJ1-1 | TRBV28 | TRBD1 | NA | TGTGCCAGCACCCCATACAGGGGAGAAGCTTTCTTT | CASTPYRGEAFF
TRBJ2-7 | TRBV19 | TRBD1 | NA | TGTGCCAGTAGTTCGGACAGGGATTACGAGCAGTACTTC | CASSSDRDYEQYF
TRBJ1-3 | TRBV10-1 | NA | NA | TGCGCCAGCAGTGCCTTTCCGGGAAACACCATATATTTT | CASSAFPGNTIYF
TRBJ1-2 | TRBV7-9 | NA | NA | TGTGCCAGCAGCACCGGGGACGTTGGCTACACCTTC | CASSTGDVGYTF
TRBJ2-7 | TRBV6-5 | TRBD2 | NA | TGTGCCAGCAGTTACGGGCTAGCGGGTTCCTACGAGCAGTACTTC | CASSYGLAGSYEQYF
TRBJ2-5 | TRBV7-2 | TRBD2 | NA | TGTGCCAGCAGCGCAGATCGGGGGGAGGGCCGTATCGGGACCCAGTACTTC | CASSADRGEGRIGTQYF